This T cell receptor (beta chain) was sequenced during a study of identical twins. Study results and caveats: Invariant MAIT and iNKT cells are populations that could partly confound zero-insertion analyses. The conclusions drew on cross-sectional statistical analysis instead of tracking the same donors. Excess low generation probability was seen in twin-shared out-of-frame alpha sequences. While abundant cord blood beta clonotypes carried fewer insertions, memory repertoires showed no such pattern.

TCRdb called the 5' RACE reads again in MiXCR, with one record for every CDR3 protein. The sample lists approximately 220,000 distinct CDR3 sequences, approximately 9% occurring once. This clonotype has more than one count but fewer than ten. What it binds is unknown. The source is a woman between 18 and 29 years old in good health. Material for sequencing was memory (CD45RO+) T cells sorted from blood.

Written as DNA, the CDR3 is TGTGCCAGCAGTCCGCGCAAGGATCAGCCCCAGCATTTT. This gives the protein CASSPRKDQPQHF. The rearrangement links TRBV6-1 to TRBJ1-5; no definite D call. Germline V gene lookup returns CDR1 MNHNS and CDR2 SASEGT. The CDR3 sequence is 13 residues long. The V end lost 5 bases, the J end lost 5 bases, and 10 bases lay between the germline ends.